This T cell receptor (beta chain) was obtained from a study of identical twins. This clonotype was counted at least ten times. Antigen specificity is unknown. Germline V gene sequence: CDR1 SGHRS, CDR2 YFSETQ. This CDR3 is 18 amino acids long. Deletions cut 0 bases from V and 0 bases from J, with 13 bases between. TCRdb recomputed calls from the 5' RACE reads with MiXCR, one row per CDR3 protein. The sample records over 200,000 distinct CDR3 sequences, under 8.5% being singletons. Study observations and caveats: Fewer insertions were carried by abundant cord blood beta clonotypes, but none was seen in memory repertoires. Excess sharing by twins proved weaker in beta out-of-frame sequences.

These data also formed part of another study, on T cells expressing NK-cell markers. This second study says: Investigators obtained TCR beta repertoires from sorted CD3+CD56+NKG2C+, CD3+CD56+NKG2C- and CD3+CD56-NKG2C+ T cells.

V and J are TRBV5-1 and TRBJ2-6, with D possibly being TRBD1 (5 bases). The receptor was isolated from a woman aged 18-29 years in good health. Specimen: CD8+ T cells sorted from blood. CDR3 sequence reads: CASSLVGARLSGANVLTF. The CDR3, as DNA: TGCGCCAGCAGCTTGGTAGGGGCCAGACTCTCTGGGGCCAACGTCCTGACTTTC.